This T cell receptor beta chain was recorded in a study of blood T cell repertoires in COVID-19. Authors' methods: It was from reference gene primer amplification that nucleated cell counts were estimated. The repertoire was sequenced with immunoSEQ multiplex PCR; TCRdb's copy has only in-frame clones and lacks some. V and J calls plus clone size are reproduced from that table; the DNA served to infer D and trimming. The repertoire holds about 290,000 clones, with under 90% as singletons. The J segment lost 2 bases and the V segment lost 4 bases, leaving 11 bases of the junction unmatched. Germline-derived CDR1 and CDR2 are MNHEY and SMNVEV (reference sequence). The CDR3 length is 17 residues.

This sequence was found in a woman aged 30 to 39 with COVID-19, enrolled during active disease. The chain carries TRBV27 and TRBJ2-3; 8 positions agree with TRBD2. The sample comprised peripheral blood. The CDR3 DNA sequence: TGTGCCAGCAGTTCCAAGACCCAGCGGGGGCCCACAGATACGCAGTATTTT. Protein: CASSSKTQRGPTDTQYF.